This T cell receptor (beta chain) was captured by sequencing in a study of blood T cell repertoires in COVID-19. Looking at the study overall: Some COVID-19 samples were acute and others convalescent; all came from the United States, Italy and Spain.

Authors' data handling: Nucleated cell number was recorded as an estimate derived from reference gene primer amplification. The data were produced by immunoSEQ multiplex PCR, yet TCRdb's version contains in-frame clones alone and is incomplete. V and J calls and clone size are those listed in that table; D and trimming were worked out from the DNA. The sample records around 140,000 clones, approximately 87% being singletons. The CDR3 has 17 amino acids. After removal of 2 bases from V and 2 bases from J, the junction contained 8 bases not matched to a gene. CDR1 and CDR2 (germline): SGHRS, YFSETQ. The sequence derives from a human donor in a cohort sampled during active COVID-19. The chain carries TRBV5-1 and TRBJ1-1; 11 bases line up with TRBD1. Sequencing was done on a sample of peripheral blood. The CDR3 bases are TGCGCCAGCAGCTTTACCGGGACAGGGGGTGTTAACACTGAAGCTTTCTTT. As protein: CASSFTGTGGVNTEAFF. The full variable domain, completed using reference TRBV5-1 and TRBJ1-1, is KAGVTQTPRYLIKTRGQQVTLSCSPISGHRSVSWYQQTPGQGLQFLFEYFSETQRNKGNFPGRFSGRQFSNSRSEMNVSTLELGDSALYLCASSFTGTGGVNTEAFFGQGTRLTVV.